A selection of T cell receptor beta chains follows, all from one sample in a study of response to subunit inactivated influenza vaccine. TCRdb redid the calling of the RT-PCR reads with MiXCR, one entry per CDR3 protein. The table shows under 550,000 distinct CDR3 sequences, with roughly 7.9% occurring only once. Here the sequenced sample was PBMCs from blood, taken approximately 25 months after vaccination. Receptor source: a man aged 50 to 69 who received an inactivated influenza vaccine. The CDR3 runs from the conserved cysteine through the conserved F or W. The D gene is left open where the match is weak. Expanded clones are given a class, and other clones once, few, many or no size at all.

v_call: TRBV5-1
j_call: TRBJ2-1
clone_size: NA
d_call: NA
cdr3_aa: CASSSERGNEQFF
cdr3_nt: TGCGCCAGCAGCAGCGAAAGGGGTAATGAGCAGTTCTTC

v_call: TRBV28
j_call: TRBJ1-4
clone_size: many
d_call: TRBD1
cdr3_aa: CASSPVTGFEEKLFF
cdr3_nt: TGTGCCAGCAGCCCGGTGACAGGGTTTGAAGAAAAACTGTTTTTT

v_call: TRBV6-5
j_call: TRBJ1-5
clone_size: few
d_call: NA
cdr3_aa: CASSYTGHSNQPQHF
cdr3_nt: TGTGCCAGCAGTTACACAGGACATAGCAATCAGCCCCAGCATTTT

v_call: TRBV9
j_call: TRBJ2-7
clone_size: few
d_call: TRBD1
cdr3_aa: CASSVAGAGGIEQYF
cdr3_nt: TGTGCCAGCAGCGTAGCTGGGGCAGGGGGCATCGAGCAGTACTTC

v_call: TRBV28
j_call: TRBJ1-2
clone_size: NA
d_call: NA
cdr3_aa: CASSPPTRSSNYGYTF
cdr3_nt: TGTGCCAGCAGTCCACCGACACGGTCGTCTAACTATGGCTACACCTTC

v_call: TRBV4-2
j_call: TRBJ2-7
clone_size: many
d_call: TRBD1
cdr3_aa: CASSQFPGQAREQYF
cdr3_nt: TGTGCCAGCAGCCAATTTCCCGGACAGGCCCGTGAGCAGTACTTC

v_call: TRBV6-2/TRBV6-3
j_call: TRBJ2-1
clone_size: few
d_call: TRBD2
cdr3_aa: CASSMGTSGDWVDNEQFF
cdr3_nt: TGTGCCAGCAGTATGGGGACTAGCGGGGATTGGGTAGACAATGAGCAGTTCTTC

v_call: TRBV3-1
j_call: TRBJ2-7
clone_size: NA
d_call: TRBD2
cdr3_aa: CASSQASGRRYEQYF
cdr3_nt: TGTGCCAGCAGCCAAGCAAGCGGGAGGCGTTACGAGCAGTACTTC

v_call: TRBV5-6
j_call: TRBJ2-1
clone_size: NA
d_call: NA
cdr3_aa: CASSLVPVALNEQFF
cdr3_nt: TGTGCCAGCAGCTTGGTGCCCGTTGCGCTCAATGAGCAGTTCTTC

v_call: TRBV20-1
j_call: TRBJ1-2
clone_size: NA
d_call: NA
cdr3_aa: CSAGREDYGYTF
cdr3_nt: TGCAGTGCTGGGAGGGAAGACTATGGCTACACCTTC

v_call: TRBV7-6
j_call: TRBJ2-1
clone_size: NA
d_call: TRBD2
cdr3_aa: CASSLGGLAGLYNEQFF
cdr3_nt: TGTGCCAGCAGCTTAGGTGGACTAGCGGGATTATACAATGAGCAGTTCTTC

v_call: TRBV28
j_call: TRBJ2-7
clone_size: many
d_call: NA
cdr3_aa: CASSLPPYEQYF
cdr3_nt: TGTGCCAGCAGTTTACCGCCCTACGAGCAGTACTTC

v_call: TRBV5-1
j_call: TRBJ1-1
clone_size: NA
d_call: TRBD1
cdr3_aa: CASSFDRANTEAFF
cdr3_nt: TGCGCCAGCAGCTTCGACAGGGCTAACACTGAAGCTTTCTTT

v_call: TRBV30
j_call: TRBJ2-1
clone_size: NA
d_call: NA
cdr3_aa: CAWTSAGNEQFF
cdr3_nt: TGTGCCTGGACTAGCGCGGGCAATGAGCAGTTCTTC

v_call: TRBV29-1
j_call: TRBJ2-5
clone_size: many
d_call: NA
cdr3_aa: CSVAGWQETQYF
cdr3_nt: TGCAGCGTTGCAGGGTGGCAAGAGACCCAGTACTTC

v_call: TRBV4-2
j_call: TRBJ2-3
clone_size: few
d_call: TRBD2
cdr3_aa: CASSQDLGISGSPSTDTQYF
cdr3_nt: TGTGCCAGCAGCCAAGATCTCGGGATTAGCGGGAGCCCTAGCACAGATACGCAGTATTTT

v_call: TRBV12-3/TRBV12-4
j_call: TRBJ2-7
clone_size: NA
d_call: TRBD1
cdr3_aa: CASNLGYRGLYEQYF
cdr3_nt: TGTGCCAGCAACCTTGGGTACAGGGGGCTGTACGAGCAGTACTTC